This T cell receptor beta chain was obtained from a study of blood T cell repertoires in COVID-19. Study overall: Both acute and convalescent COVID-19 samples were obtained from the United States, Italy and Spain. T cells, B-cell-depleted T cells, or PBMCs provided the cDNA or gDNA that served as material.

V lost 2 bases and J lost 2; bases outside the gene matches: 3. Germline V gene sequence: CDR1 KGHSH, CDR2 LQKENI. The CDR3 consists of 15 residues. Original processing notes: Amplification with reference gene primers provided the estimates of nucleated cell counts. Profiled with immunoSEQ multiplex PCR; TCRdb holds only in-frame clones, not every one. V and J calls and clone size come straight from that table; D and trimming were deduced from the DNA. The repertoire holds 250,000 to 350,000 clones, with approximately 88% as singletons. V gene TRBV18 combines with J gene TRBJ1-2; the match to TRBD1 covers 9 bases. This TCR was sampled from a woman aged 25-40 years who had recovered from COVID-19. Source material: peripheral blood. CDR3 nucleotide sequence: TGTGCCAGCTCACCAGGGACAGGGCCAAACTATGGCTACACCTTC. It translates to CASSPGTGPNYGYTF.